This T cell receptor (beta chain) comes out of a study of blood T cells in healthy people across ages. Study conclusions and caveats: Higher diversity and more naive CD4+ cells were features of long-lived donors, compared to aged donors. A strong correlation between TCR beta diversity and naive T cell percentage was seen.

The CDR3 length is 14 residues. V lost 5 bases to trimming and J lost 2 bases, with 13 bases between them. CDR1 and CDR2 (germline): SGHRS, YFSETQ. Isolation per sample recovered at least 7 million PBMCs. This clonotype has ten or more counts. Its antigen is not identified. Then a second PCR, running about 7 to 11 cycles, was carried out with a sample-barcoded 5' primer and a J-beta primer mix. TCRdb passed the 5' RACE reads through MiXCR, listing each CDR3 protein once. The sample contains 1.5 million to 1.9 million distinct CDR3 sequences, roughly 43% of which appear only once. The rearrangement links TRBV5-1 to TRBJ1-1; the D is unclear. The specimen was blood. The TCR sequence derives from a woman aged 18-29 years in good health. As DNA, the CDR3 is TGCGCCAGCAGTTTTAAAGATATTAACACTGAAGCTTTCTTT. Amino acids: CASSFKDINTEAFF.